This TCR beta chain was found in a study of beta chain features in type 1 diabetes. Study-wide points: Type 1 diabetes patients had moderately but significantly shorter TCRB CDR3s in all four CD4+ subsets. Patients with type 1 diabetes carried fewer insertions and had more deletions at their VDJ junctions. Researchers reported that naive, central memory and Treg TCRB repertoires appeared more similar in patients than in healthy donors. Although PCR might favor shorter templates, it would do so equally in patients and controls.

This clone has ten or more counts. The antigen remains undetermined. The entirety of the isolated RNA underwent reverse transcription, so expressed TCRB transcripts were sequenced. Profiled with immunoSEQ multiplex PCR; TCRdb holds only in-frame clones, not every one. Among about 160,000 clones, 7.5% to 9.5% were seen once, and the ten largest hold approximately 0.54%. Per donor, one heparinised blood draw averaged roughly 110 mL. The receptor was isolated from a woman between 18 and 29 years old with type 1 diabetes. Material: central memory CD4+ T cells from blood.

DNA of the CDR3: TGTGCCAGCCGGGATCTGAATGAAAAACTGTTTTTT. Protein sequence: CASRDLNEKLFF. The chain joins TRBV14 to TRBJ1-4; D is undetermined. Trimming left V 8 bases short and J 5 bases short, with 9 bases between. This CDR3 comprises 12 residues. Germline CDR1 is SGHDN and CDR2 is FVKESK.